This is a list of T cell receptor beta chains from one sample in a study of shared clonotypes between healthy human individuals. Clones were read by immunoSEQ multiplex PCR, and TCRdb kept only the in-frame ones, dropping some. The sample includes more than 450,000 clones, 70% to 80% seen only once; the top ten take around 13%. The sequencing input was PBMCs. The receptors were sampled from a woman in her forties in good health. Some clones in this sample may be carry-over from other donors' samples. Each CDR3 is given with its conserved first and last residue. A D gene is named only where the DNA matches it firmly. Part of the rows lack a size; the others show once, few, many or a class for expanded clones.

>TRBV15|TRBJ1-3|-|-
CATSRDRGVGNTIYF
TGTGCCACCAGCAGAGATCGGGGGGTGGGAAACACCATATATTTT
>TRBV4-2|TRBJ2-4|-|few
CASSLRGEPGDIQYF
TGTGCCAGCAGCCTCCGTGGGGAGCCCGGGGACATTCAGTACTTC
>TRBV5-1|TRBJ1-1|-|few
CASSLGPGQGTEAFF
TGCGCCAGCAGCTTAGGGCCGGGCCAGGGCACTGAAGCTTTCTTT
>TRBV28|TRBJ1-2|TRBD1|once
CASSSTGTGGRGYTF
TGTGCCAGCAGTTCCACCGGGACAGGGGGACGTGGCTACACCTTC
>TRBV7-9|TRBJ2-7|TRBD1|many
CASSKTGSYEQYF
TGTGCCAGCAGCAAGACAGGGTCCTACGAGCAGTACTTC
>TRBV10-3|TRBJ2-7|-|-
CASSDKGSPSEQYF
TGTGCCAGCAGTGACAAGGGGTCCCCCTCCGAGCAGTACTTC
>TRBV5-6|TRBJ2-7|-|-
CASSPTVAAGEQYF
TGTGCCAGCAGCCCCACCGTGGCAGCGGGCGAGCAGTACTTC
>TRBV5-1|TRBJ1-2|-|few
CASSPRQGSYGYTF
TGCGCCAGCAGCCCTCGACAAGGGTCCTATGGCTACACCTTC
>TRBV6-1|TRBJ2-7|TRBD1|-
CASSDSGQPNGGYEQYF
TGTGCCAGCAGTGATTCGGGACAGCCCAACGGAGGCTACGAGCAGTACTTC
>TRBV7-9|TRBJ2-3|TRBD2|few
CASSLLREASFTSTDTQYF
TGTGCCAGCAGCTTACTGCGGGAGGCATCTTTTACTAGCACAGATACGCAGTATTTT
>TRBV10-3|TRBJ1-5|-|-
CAMGPDLSNQPQHF
TGTGCCATGGGCCCGGATCTTAGCAATCAGCCCCAGCATTTT
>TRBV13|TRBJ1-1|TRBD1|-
CASSLTGMNTEAFF
TGTGCCAGCAGCTTGACAGGGATGAACACTGAAGCTTTCTTT